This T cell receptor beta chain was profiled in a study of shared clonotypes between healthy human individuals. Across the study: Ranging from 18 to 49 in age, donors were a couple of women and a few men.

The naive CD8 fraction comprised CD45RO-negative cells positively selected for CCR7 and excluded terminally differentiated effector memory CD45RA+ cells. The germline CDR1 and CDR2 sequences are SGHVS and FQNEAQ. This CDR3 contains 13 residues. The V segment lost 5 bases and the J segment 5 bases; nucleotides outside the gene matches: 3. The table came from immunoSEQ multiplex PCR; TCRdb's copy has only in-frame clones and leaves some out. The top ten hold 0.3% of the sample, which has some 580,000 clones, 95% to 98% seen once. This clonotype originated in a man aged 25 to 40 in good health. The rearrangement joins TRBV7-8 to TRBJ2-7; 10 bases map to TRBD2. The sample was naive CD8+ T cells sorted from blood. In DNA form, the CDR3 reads TGTGCCAGCAGCCAACTAGCGGGGAACGAGCAGTACTTC. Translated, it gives CASSQLAGNEQYF.